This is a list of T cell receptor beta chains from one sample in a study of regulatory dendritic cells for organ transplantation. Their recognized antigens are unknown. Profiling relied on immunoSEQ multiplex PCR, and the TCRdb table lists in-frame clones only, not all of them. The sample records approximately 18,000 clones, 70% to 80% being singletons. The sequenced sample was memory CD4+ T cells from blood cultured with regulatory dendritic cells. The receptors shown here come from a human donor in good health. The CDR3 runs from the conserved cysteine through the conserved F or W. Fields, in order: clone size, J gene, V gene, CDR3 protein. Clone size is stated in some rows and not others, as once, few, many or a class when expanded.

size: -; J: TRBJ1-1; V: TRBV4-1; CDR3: CASSQGDIGRPKAFF
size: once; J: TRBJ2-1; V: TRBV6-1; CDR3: CASRQPVLSYNEQFF
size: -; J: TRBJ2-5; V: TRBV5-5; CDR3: CASSLGLGRETQYF
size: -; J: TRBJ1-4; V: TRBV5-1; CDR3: CASTDRTGNEKLFF
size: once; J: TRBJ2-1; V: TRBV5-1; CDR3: CASSQLAGPYNEQFF
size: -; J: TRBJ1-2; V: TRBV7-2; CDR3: CASTPWAGGFNYGYTF
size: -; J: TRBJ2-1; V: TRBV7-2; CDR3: CASSITGTSGYNEQFF
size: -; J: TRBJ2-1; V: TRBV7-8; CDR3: CASSQRGKQFF
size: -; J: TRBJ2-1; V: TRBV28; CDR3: CASRGGPSYNEQFF
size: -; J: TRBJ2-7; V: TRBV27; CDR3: CASSWTGSYEQYF
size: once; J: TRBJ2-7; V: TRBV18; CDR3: CASSPQTGQMNEQYF
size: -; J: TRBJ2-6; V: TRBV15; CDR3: CATSSMNSGANVLTF
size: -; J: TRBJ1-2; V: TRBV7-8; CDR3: CASSLAHAFYGYTF
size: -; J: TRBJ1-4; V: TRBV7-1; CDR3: CASSLRRTNEKLFF
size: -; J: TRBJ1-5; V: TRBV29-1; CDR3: CSVDGGGGQPQHF
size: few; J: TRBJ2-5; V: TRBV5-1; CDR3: CASSLALAGGPQETQYF
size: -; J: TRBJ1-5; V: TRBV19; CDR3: CASSVGTGVINQPQHF
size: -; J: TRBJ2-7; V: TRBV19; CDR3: CASSMGTGTFYEQYF
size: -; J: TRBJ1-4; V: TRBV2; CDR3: CATTFGGGNEKLFF
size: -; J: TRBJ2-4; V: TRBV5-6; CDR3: CASSLGPSDIQYF
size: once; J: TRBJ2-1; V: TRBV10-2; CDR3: CASSEIQAGGPRQFF
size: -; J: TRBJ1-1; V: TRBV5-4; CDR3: CASSRGEIGSEAFF
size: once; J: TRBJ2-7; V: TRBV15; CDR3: CATSRGTRSDEQYF
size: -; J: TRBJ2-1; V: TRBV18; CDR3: CASSPPNLAHGEQFF
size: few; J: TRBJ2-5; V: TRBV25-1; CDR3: CASSDGVPETQYF
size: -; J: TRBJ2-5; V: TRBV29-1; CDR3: CSVEEVRQGKETQYF
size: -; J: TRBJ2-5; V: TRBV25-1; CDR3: CASLPWGQGMKTQYF
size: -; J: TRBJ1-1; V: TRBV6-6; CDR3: CASSYLTGSGEAFF